Presented here are 24 T cell receptor beta chains from one specimen sequenced in a study of early T cells in non-severe SARS-CoV-2 infection. Each CDR3 protein is one row after TCRdb ran MiXCR on the 5' RACE reads. The sample contains roughly 17,000 distinct CDR3 sequences, about 5.4% of which appear only once. Sequencing was performed on whole blood, taken at baseline. All receptors derive from an adult who was a healthcare worker with PCR-confirmed SARS-CoV-2 infection or an uninfected control (not recorded which).

This clonotype showed up many times. The rearrangement links TRBV9 to TRBJ1-5; tentative D call: TRBD1 (6 bases). The germline gives CDR1 SGDLS, CDR2 YYNGEE. Trimming removed 4 bases at V and 4 bases at J, with 12 bases between. This CDR3 contains 14 residues. The chain's CDR3 is CASSSGQLNQPQHF. In DNA form, the CDR3 reads TGTGCCAGCAGCTCCGGACAGCTTAATCAGCCCCAGCATTTT.

This clonotype was recorded many times. The V and J genes are TRBV12-3 or TRBV12-4 and TRBJ2-1; 10 nucleotides match TRBD1. V trimming: 4 bases; J trimming: 4 bases; junction bases outside the gene matches: 4. CDR3 length: 15 residues. The CDR3 is CASSYGTGEYNEQFF. The CDR3 DNA is TGTGCCAGCAGTTACGGGACAGGGGAATACAATGAGCAGTTCTTC.

The V and J genes are TRBV2 and TRBJ2-2, with unresolved D. The CDR3 runs 15 residues. V lost 3 bases and J lost 6, with 14 bases in between. The germline gives CDR1 SNHLY, CDR2 FYNNEI. The CDR3 nucleotides read TGTGCCAGCAGTGATTTGGTAGCTGGGGCCGGGGAGCTGTTTTTT. Translated, it gives CASSDLVAGAGELFF.

This clonotype was counted at least ten times. This sequence joins TRBV14 and TRBJ2-3, with TRBD2 identical over 8 bases. Germline values: CDR1 SGHDN, CDR2 FVKESK. V was pared by 3 bases and J by 1 base, with 6 bases of the junction left unmatched. The CDR3 totals 16 residues. The CDR3 nucleotides are TGTGCCAGCAGCCAGAACCTAGCGGGCGGCACAGATACGCAGTATTTT. Encoded protein: CASSQNLAGGTDTQYF.

This clonotype was detected ten times or more. The chain uses TRBV7-9 and TRBJ1-5, with 7 bases that match TRBD1. This CDR3 has 14 amino acids. The ends lost 5 bases at V and 5 bases at J; junction bases unmatched: 6. Germline-derived CDR1 and CDR2 are SEHNR and FQNEAQ (reference sequence). This chain's CDR3 is CASSTNRGHQPQHF. Here the CDR3 DNA reads TGTGCCAGCAGCACGAACAGGGGTCATCAGCCCCAGCATTTT.

This sequence joins TRBV12-3 or TRBV12-4 and TRBJ1-3; unclear D gene. Trimming stripped 3 bases from V and 4 bases from J, with 13 bases between. This CDR3 has 15 amino acids. The CDR3 is CASSLGRAEGNTIYF. The CDR3 DNA follows: TGTGCCAGCAGTTTGGGGAGAGCCGAGGGAAACACCATATATTTT.

This clonotype has more than one count but fewer than ten. V gene TRBV7-3 combines with J gene TRBJ1-1; D is undetermined. The V gene lost 5 bases and the J gene lost 7 bases, with 11 bases spanning the gap. Germline-derived CDR1 and CDR2 are SGHTA and FQGTGA. CDR3 length: 12 amino acids. In nucleotides, the CDR3 is TGTGCCAGCAGCCTGGGCGCAGGTGAAGCTTTCTTT. Amino acid sequence: CASSLGAGEAFF. Drawing the rest from reference TRBV7-3 and TRBJ1-1, the complete variable domain is GAGVSQTPSNKVTEKGKYVELRCDPISGHTALYWYRQSLGQGPEFLIYFQGTGAADDSGLPNDRFFAVRPEGSVSTLKIQRTERGDSAVYLCASSLGAGEAFFGQGTRLTVV.

This clonotype was recorded at least ten times. V gene TRBV7-6 combines with J gene TRBJ2-1, with D unresolved. Trimming took 5 bases from V and 9 from J, leaving 11 bases between them. The germline CDR1 and CDR2 sequences are SGHVS and FNYEAQ. The CDR3 length is 12 residues. In nucleotides, the CDR3 is TGTGCCAGCAGCCTAGGCCCAAGTGAGCAGTTCTTC. Translated, it gives CASSLGPSEQFF.

This clonotype was counted at least ten times. The J gene is TRBJ1-2, the V gene TRBV5-1; possible D gene TRBD1, 5 bases. Per germline, CDR1 SGHRS and CDR2 YFSETQ. Between the trimmed V and J ends, which lost 4 bases and 0 bases, there was a span of 22 bases. The CDR3 is 18 amino acids. The DNA of the CDR3 is TGCGCCAGCAGCGCCGGGATAATGACAGAACGAGCTAACTATGGCTACACCTTC. Protein: CASSAGIMTERANYGYTF.

The table lists this clonotype with many counts. The CDR3 is CASSLNRGNSPLHF. CDR3 nucleotide sequence: TGTGCCAGCAGTTTAAACAGGGGCAATTCACCCCTCCACTTT. This sequence joins TRBV12-3 or TRBV12-4 and TRBJ1-6; 7 bases are shared with TRBD1. CDR3 size: 14 residues. The V segment lost 2 bases and the J segment 7 bases; nucleotides outside the gene matches: 2.

This clonotype was recorded many times. This chain uses TRBV11-2 with TRBJ2-1, with a possible D match to TRBD1 (5 bases). Trimming took 4 bases from V and 5 from J, leaving 15 bases between them. From germline, CDR1 is SGHAT and CDR2 FQNNGV. CDR3 length: 15 amino acids. CDR3 DNA sequence: TGTGCCAGCAGCTCCTCAGGGATGGCGCACAATGAGCAGTTCTTC. It is translated as CASSSSGMAHNEQFF. The full variable domain, completed using reference TRBV11-2 and TRBJ2-1, is EAGVAQSPRYKIIEKRQSVAFWCNPISGHATLYWYQQILGQGPKLLIQFQNNGVVDDSQLPKDRFSAERLKGVDSTLKIQPAKLEDSAVYLCASSSSGMAHNEQFFGPGTRLTVL.

The sample holds many counts of this clonotype. The genes are TRBV12-3 or TRBV12-4 and TRBJ2-7, with D perhaps assigned TRBD1 or TRBD2 (5 bases each). The length of the CDR3 is 12 residues. The V end was cut by 6 bases, the J end by 6 bases, with 12 bases between. The CDR3 protein is CASSRGVGEQYF. DNA of the CDR3: TGTGCCAGCAGCAGAGGGGTTGGCGAGCAGTACTTC.

This clonotype has at least ten counts. The CDR3: CASSLGGLGHYGYTF. The CDR3 region has the DNA TGTGCCAGCAGCTTAGGGGGACTGGGTCACTATGGCTACACCTTC. This sequence joins TRBV7-9 and TRBJ1-2; D is perhaps TRBD1 (5 bases). With 1 base removed from V and 3 bases from J, the gap between germline ends came to 12 bases. The CDR3 length is 15 residues. CDR1 and CDR2 (germline): SEHNR, FQNEAQ (reference sequence). The whole variable domain, filled in from reference TRBV7-9 and TRBJ1-2, reads DTGVSQNPRHKITKRGQNVTFRCDPISEHNRLYWYRQTLGQGPEFLTYFQNEAQLEKSRLLSDRFSAERPKGSFSTLEIQRTEQGDSAMYLCASSLGGLGHYGYTFGSGTRLTVV.

This clonotype is medium-sized (0.01 to 0.1%) in the sample. This chain connects TRBV28 to TRBJ1-2; no clear D. Germline CDR1 MDHEN, CDR2 SYDVKM. V lost 7 bases, J lost 4 bases, and 10 bases lay in between. CDR3 length: 12 residues. CDR3 loop: CASIGSSYGYTF. DNA for the CDR3: TGTGCCAGCATAGGGTCTAGCTATGGCTACACCTTC.

This clonotype showed up just a few times. V is TRBV12-3 or TRBV12-4 and J is TRBJ2-5; D may be TRBD1 or TRBD2 (5 bases each). CDR3 length equals 17 residues. The ends were cut back, 3 bases at V and 5 bases at J, with 22 bases in the middle. CDR3 nucleotide sequence: TGTGCCAGCAGTTTCCGCGAGACCGGGCTCCGGGGCGAGACCCAGTACTTC. This encodes CASSFRETGLRGETQYF.

This clonotype was seen repeatedly, ten times or more. The rearrangement links TRBV12-3 or TRBV12-4 to TRBJ1-2, with 9 bases identical to TRBD1. Trimming removed 3 bases from V and 8 bases from J; junction bases left unmatched: 10. CDR3 length: 15 residues. The CDR3 here is CASSFSGQGRRGYTF. CDR3 sequence (DNA): TGTGCCAGCAGTTTCTCAGGACAGGGGCGGCGCGGCTACACCTTC.

By sample fraction, this clonotype is medium-sized. The V gene is TRBV29-1, the J gene TRBJ2-6; 8 bases line up with TRBD1. The germline V gene encodes CDR1 SQVTM and CDR2 ANQGSEA. V shed 6 bases and J 3 bases; nucleotides not matched to a gene: 4. The CDR3 has 14 amino acids. CDR3 region: CSVEQGDGANVLTF. For the CDR3, the DNA is TGCAGCGTGGAACAGGGGGATGGGGCCAACGTCCTGACTTTC.

This clonotype was observed at least ten times. The chain uses TRBV18 and TRBJ1-6, with D possibly being TRBD1 (5 bases). Germline loops: CDR1 KGHSH, CDR2 LQKENI. The CDR3 sequence is 15 residues long. The V end was cut by 3 bases, the J end by 7 bases, with 13 bases between. The CDR3 DNA sequence: TGTGCCAGCTCACCCCCGACAGCCTTGAATTCACCCCTCCACTTT. Its translation is CASSPPTALNSPLHF.

This clonotype was detected a few times. A read error may explain this, as a much larger clone is one base away. In this CDR3 the conserved last residue, phenylalanine or tryptophan, is missing, so a read error is likely. The J gene is TRBJ1-6, the V gene TRBV12-3 or TRBV12-4, with 8 nucleotides matching TRBD1. V was pared by 5 bases and J by 7 bases, with 4 bases of the junction left unmatched. CDR3 length: 14 residues. The CDR3 coding sequence is TGTGCCAGCAGTCCTGGACAGGGCAATTCACCCCTCCACTCT. This sequence encodes CASSPGQGNSPLHS.

This sequence joins TRBV5-1 and TRBJ1-1, with 7 bases matching TRBD1. CDR1 is SGHRS and CDR2 is YFSETQ in the germline V gene. Trimming at V came to 4 bases and at J to 8 bases, leaving 11 bases not matched to a gene. The CDR3 covers 14 residues. CDR3: CASSGGQSFNEAFF. Written as DNA, the CDR3 is TGCGCCAGCAGCGGGGGACAGAGCTTCAACGAAGCTTTCTTT.

This clonotype was seen repeatedly, ten times or more. This chain uses TRBV6-1 with TRBJ2-5; TRBD2 aligns across 7 bases. After removal of 6 bases from V and 1 base from J, the junction contained 8 bases not matched to a gene. The CDR3 is made up of 15 amino acids. Germline CDR1 is MNHNS and CDR2 is SASEGT. CDR3 sequence (DNA): TGTGCCAGCAGCGGAGCGGGGCACATCCAAGAGACCCAGTACTTC. Translated: CASSGAGHIQETQYF.

This clonotype was seen many times. The rearrangement links TRBV7-9 to TRBJ1-5; D gene unclear. CDR1 and CDR2 from the germline V gene are SEHNR and FQNEAQ (reference sequence). CDR3 size: 14 residues. Trimming left V 2 bases short and J 5 bases short, with 10 bases between. CDR3 protein: CASSLMGEHQPQHF. DNA for the CDR3: TGTGCCAGCAGCTTAATGGGAGAGCATCAGCCCCAGCATTTT. The variable domain in full, completed from reference TRBV7-9 and TRBJ1-5, reads DTGVSQNPRHKITKRGQNVTFRCDPISEHNRLYWYRQTLGQGPEFLTYFQNEAQLEKSRLLSDRFSAERPKGSFSTLEIQRTEQGDSAMYLCASSLMGEHQPQHFGDGTRLSIL.

The table lists this clonotype with many counts. The chain couples TRBV18 to TRBJ2-2; D is tentatively TRBD1 or TRBD2 (5 bases each). Germline V gene sequence: CDR1 KGHSH, CDR2 LQKENI. V was pared by 3 bases and J by 0 bases, with 14 bases between. The CDR3 is made up of 17 amino acids. CDR3 protein: CASSPQGTTANTGELFF. DNA of the CDR3: TGTGCCAGCTCACCGCAAGGGACGACAGCGAACACCGGGGAGCTGTTTTTT.

The genes are TRBV19 and TRBJ1-1, with D unresolved. Germline V gene sequence: CDR1 LNHDA, CDR2 SQIVND (reference sequence). Deletions cut 4 bases from V and 1 base from J, with 7 bases between. This CDR3 has 13 amino acids. The CDR3 region is CASSRDGNTEAFF. The CDR3 coding sequence is TGTGCCAGTAGTAGAGACGGGAACACTGAAGCTTTCTTT.